These 26 T cell receptor beta chains were all obtained from the same sample, sequenced in a study of identical twins. Each CDR3 protein is one row after TCRdb ran MiXCR on the 5' RACE reads. The table shows around 690,000 distinct CDR3 sequences, with 21% occurring only once. The same sample was also used in a study of T cells expressing NK-cell markers.

The sample consisted of PBMCs. The receptors shown here come from a woman under 30 in good health.

The chain carries TRBV12-3 or TRBV12-4 and TRBJ2-2; D is possibly TRBD1 (6 bases). V lost 7 bases and J 5 bases, leaving 17 bases between the germline ends. This CDR3 is 15 amino acids long. The CDR3 reads CASTPGGGVTGELFF. The CDR3 DNA sequence: TGTGCCAGCACCCCCGGTGGGGGCGTGACCGGGGAGCTGTTTTTT.

The chain couples TRBV7-2 to TRBJ2-3; D uncertain. V lost 7 bases to trimming and J lost 0 bases, with 5 bases between them. The CDR3 loop spans 12 amino acids. Germline V gives CDR1 SGHTA, CDR2 FQGNSA. The CDR3 is CASTASTDTQYF. The DNA for the CDR3 is TGTGCCAGCACCGCTAGCACAGATACGCAGTATTTT.

The chain carries TRBV29-1 and TRBJ2-7; a possible D gene is TRBD2 (7 bases). This CDR3 comprises 14 residues. Deletions cut 2 bases from V and 3 bases from J, with 14 bases between. CDR1 is SQVTM, CDR2 ANQGSEA, per germline. The CDR3 sequence is CSVEWRGPRYEQYF. CDR3 nucleotides: TGCAGCGTTGAATGGCGGGGGCCGCGCTACGAGCAGTACTTC.

This chain joins TRBV14 and TRBJ2-1; D may be TRBD2 (5 bases). The CDR3 is 17 residues long. Looked up from germline, CDR1 is SGHDN and CDR2 is FVKESK. V lost 4 bases and J lost 5, with 21 bases in between. DNA for the CDR3: TGTGCCAGCAGCCCTTTCAGCGGCGGACGGTATCACAATGAGCAGTTCTTC. This encodes CASSPFSGGRYHNEQFF.

The chain uses TRBV5-1 and TRBJ2-5; D possibly corresponds to TRBD2 (5 bases). CDR3 length: 15 amino acids. The V gene lost 3 bases and the J gene lost 2 bases, with 14 bases spanning the gap. CDR1 and CDR2 from the germline V gene are SGHRS and YFSETQ. In DNA, the CDR3 is TGCGCCAGCAGCTATTGGACTCATTCTCAAGAGACCCAGTACTTC. As protein: CASSYWTHSQETQYF.

The chain uses TRBV29-1 and TRBJ2-2, with TRBD1 matching over 8 bases. This CDR3 comprises 14 residues. Germline CDR1 and CDR2: SQVTM and ANQGSEA. Unmatched junction bases numbered 7, after V lost 6 bases and J lost 4 bases. The chain's CDR3 is CSVRQGIATGELFF. The CDR3 bases are TGCAGCGTCCGACAGGGGATCGCCACCGGGGAGCTGTTTTTT.

The CDR3 DNA reads TGTGCCAGCAGCTTCTATTATGGCGGGAGAGGAGGCAATGAGCAGTTCTTC. Protein: CASSFYYGGRGGNEQFF. This chain links TRBV13 with TRBJ2-1; TRBD2 matches 7 bases. Trimming at V came to 3 bases and at J to 6 bases, leaving 14 bases not matched to a gene. CDR1 and CDR2 from the germline V gene are PRHDT and FYEKMQ (reference sequence). This CDR3 contains 17 residues.

The chain combines TRBV29-1 with TRBJ2-3, with a tentative D call TRBD2 (6 bases). CDR3 size: 14 residues. The V end was cut by 5 bases, the J end by 0 bases, with 12 bases between. CDR1 and CDR2 from the germline V gene are SQVTM and ANQGSEA. CDR3 in amino acids: CSVSRGASTDTQYF. CDR3 coding DNA: TGCAGCGTTTCGCGCGGGGCCAGCACAGATACGCAGTATTTT.

This clonotype was seen a handful of times. The rearrangement links TRBV19 to TRBJ2-7; 7 bases are shared with TRBD1. The junction had 13 bases not matched to a gene; V was cut back by 8 bases and J by 9 bases. The CDR3 runs to 13 residues. Germline loops: CDR1 LNHDA, CDR2 SQIVND (reference sequence). CDR3 sequence: CASAPERGRGQYF. CDR3 sequence (DNA): TGTGCCAGTGCCCCAGAAAGGGGGCGCGGGCAGTACTTC.

This clonotype was detected only a few times. The rearrangement uses TRBV12-3 or TRBV12-4 and TRBJ2-2; possibly TRBD2 for D (5 bases). The CDR3 is 16 amino acids. V was pared by 0 bases and J by 0 bases, with 8 bases between. The CDR3 loop reads CASSLAGVANTGELFF. For the CDR3, the DNA is TGTGCCAGCAGTTTAGCGGGAGTCGCGAACACCGGGGAGCTGTTTTTT.

The chain links TRBV6-2 or TRBV6-3 to TRBJ1-2, with TRBD1 matching over 7 bases. Germline CDR1 and CDR2: MNHEY and SVGEGT. The CDR3 runs to 15 residues. After removal of 2 bases from V and 0 bases from J, the junction contained 3 bases not matched to a gene. Here the CDR3 DNA reads TGTGCCAGCAGTTACCCCGGGACAGCTAACTATGGCTACACCTTC. It yields the protein CASSYPGTANYGYTF.

At least ten counts were recorded for this clonotype. The chain has TRBV12-3 or TRBV12-4 and TRBJ1-2; D may be TRBD1 (5 bases). The V gene lost 6 bases and the J gene lost 4 bases, with 12 bases spanning the gap. The CDR3 extends over 13 amino acids. Here the CDR3 reads CASSPDSFYGYTF. The CDR3 region has the DNA TGTGCCAGCAGCCCAGACAGCTTCTATGGCTACACCTTC.

The chain employs TRBV6-1 and TRBJ2-5, with D perhaps assigned TRBD1 or TRBD2 (6 bases each). The CDR3 sequence is 17 residues long. V lost 6 bases and J 2 bases, leaving 22 bases between the germline ends. CDR1 MNHNS and CDR2 SASEGT come from the germline V gene. The CDR3 loop is CASSDRFLSGAQETQYF. The DNA for the CDR3 is TGTGCCAGCAGCGACAGGTTTTTATCGGGGGCACAAGAGACCCAGTACTTC.

The chain has TRBV7-8 and TRBJ2-1; D is ambiguous. There are 10 residues in the CDR3. CDR1 is SGHVS, CDR2 FQNEAQ, per germline. V lost 8 bases and J 9 bases, leaving 8 bases between the germline ends. The CDR3: CASGVLEQFF. As DNA, the CDR3 is TGTGCCAGCGGGGTTCTTGAGCAGTTCTTC.

The chain links TRBV7-2 to TRBJ2-2, with TRBD2 matching over 9 bases. This CDR3 has 15 residues. V gave up 1 base and J gave up 6 bases; unmatched junction bases: 3. In germline, CDR1 is SGHTA, CDR2 FQGNSA. This CDR3 is CASSLVAGDAGELFF. CDR3 sequence (DNA): TGTGCCAGCAGCTTAGTAGCGGGAGACGCCGGGGAGCTGTTTTTT.

This clonotype was detected a few times. This rearrangement joins TRBV6-1 to TRBJ2-3, with 7 positions matching TRBD1. Germline V gene data show CDR1 as MNHNS and CDR2 as SASEGT. V shed 11 bases, J shed 6 bases, and the junction held 11 bases outside the gene matches. The CDR3 length is 13 residues. The CDR3 here is CAASVTGADTQYF. CDR3 sequence (DNA): TGTGCCGCTTCCGTTACAGGGGCCGATACGCAGTATTTT.

The table lists this clonotype with a few counts. This sequence joins TRBV10-3 and TRBJ2-3; D uncertain. CDR3 length: 11 amino acids. Per the germline V gene, CDR1 is ENHRY and CDR2 is SYGVKD. Trimming took off 3 bases at V and 6 bases at J, with 4 bases between the two ends. CDR3 loop: CAISESDTQYF. The CDR3 nucleotides read TGTGCCATCAGTGAATCGGATACGCAGTATTTT.

This clonotype was counted a few times. The chain carries TRBV6-4 and TRBJ2-1, with 8 bases that match TRBD2. Germline trimming cut 0 bases from V and 7 bases from J; bases unmatched to any gene: 11. Germline V CDR1 and CDR2: MRHNA, SNTAGT. The CDR3 contains 17 residues. The chain's CDR3 is CASSDSGGRLSGNEQFF. In DNA, the CDR3 is TGTGCCAGCAGTGACTCTGGCGGGAGGTTATCAGGGAATGAGCAGTTCTTC.

This clonotype appeared a few times. The chain couples TRBV7-2 to TRBJ2-5, with 7 bases matching TRBD1. The V gene's germline CDR1 is SGHTA and CDR2 FQGNSA. After removal of 6 bases from V and 4 bases from J, the junction contained 5 bases not matched to a gene. The CDR3 is 13 amino acids. As DNA, the CDR3 is TGTGCCAGCAGAATGACAGGGCTAGAGACCCAGTACTTC. Protein product: CASRMTGLETQYF.

This clonotype was counted ten times or more. The V call is TRBV6-1, the J call TRBJ1-2; D gene unclear. Germline V gene sequence: CDR1 MNHNS, CDR2 SASEGT. The length of the CDR3 is 14 residues. V was clipped by 1 base and J by 3 bases, with 9 bases between them. The CDR3 loop is CASSEGEEYYGYTF. The CDR3 DNA sequence: TGTGCCAGCAGTGAAGGCGAGGAGTACTATGGCTACACCTTC.

CDR3 nucleotides: TGCAGTGCTAGAGATTACCGGGACGCCCAGTACTTC. Protein: CSARDYRDAQYF. V and J are TRBV20-1 and TRBJ2-5; D might be TRBD1 or TRBD2, each matching 5 bases. There are 12 residues in the CDR3. V dropped 0 bases and J dropped 9 bases, with 11 bases sitting between them. Germline-derived CDR1 and CDR2 are DFQATT and SNEGSKA (reference sequence).

This chain connects TRBV6-2 or TRBV6-3 to TRBJ2-7, with D unresolved. The V gene lost 0 bases and the J gene lost 5 bases, with 11 bases spanning the gap. The CDR3 is 14 residues long. CDR1 and CDR2 (germline): MNHEY, SVGEGT. CDR3 DNA sequence: TGTGCCAGCAGTTACTCGGGCAGGTCCCACGAGCAGTACTTC. It specifies CASSYSGRSHEQYF.

The chain has TRBV20-1 and TRBJ2-5, with 12 bases identical to TRBD2. The CDR3 is 12 residues long. Germline-derived CDR1 and CDR2 are DFQATT and SNEGSKA (reference sequence). V gave up 6 bases and J gave up 5 bases; unmatched junction bases: 1. CDR3 DNA sequence: TGCAGTGCAGGGACTAGCGGGGAGACCCAGTACTTC. Translation: CSAGTSGETQYF.

This clonotype was found many times. The chain joins TRBV20-1 to TRBJ1-1, with 7 positions matching TRBD1. The V gene's germline CDR1 is DFQATT and CDR2 SNEGSKA (reference sequence). This CDR3 is built from 13 residues. Losses at the gene ends were 5 bases for V and 1 base for J; bases not matched to a gene: 4. In nucleotides, the CDR3 is TGCAGTGCTCCGGGACAGACGAACACTGAAGCTTTCTTT. This encodes CSAPGQTNTEAFF.

This clonotype was seen more than once but under ten times. The genes are TRBV7-2 and TRBJ1-5; D not resolved. Per germline, CDR1 SGHTA and CDR2 FQGNSA. The V end lost 6 bases, the J end lost 3 bases, and 9 bases lay between the germline ends. The CDR3 contains 13 residues. As DNA, the CDR3 is TGTGCCAGCAGAAGGATCCCCAATCAGCCCCAGCATTTT. It translates to CASRRIPNQPQHF.

This chain links TRBV5-1 with TRBJ1-1; perhaps TRBD1 as D (6 bases). Trimming removed 6 bases from V and 6 bases from J, with 18 bases in between. This CDR3 has 14 residues. Germline assignment: CDR1 SGHRS and CDR2 YFSETQ. The CDR3 region has the DNA TGCGCCAGCACCGTACAGGGAGCAGAAGCTGAAGCTTTCTTT. It yields the protein CASTVQGAEAEAFF.